This is a list of T cell receptor beta chains from one sample in a study of patients and donors after allogeneic stem cell transplantation. TCRdb analysed the RT-PCR reads with MiXCR anew, one entry per CDR3 protein. This sample carries approximately 150,000 distinct CDR3 sequences, around 28% of them seen once, and the ten largest clones take around 3%. Sequenced material: blood, either unsorted or a sorted T cell fraction (not recorded which). These receptors originate from a human donor who was either an allogeneic HSCT recipient or a stem cell or donor lymphocyte infusion donor (not recorded which). It is not recorded whose cells these are; they may come from a transplant donor. Both conserved end residues are part of each CDR3. A D gene is named only where the DNA matches it firmly. Rows may omit the clone size; those that give it use once, few, many or a size class.

TRBD1	few	TRBJ1-1	TRBV7-9	CASSSYRGPTGTEAFF	TGTGCCAGCAGCTCCTACAGGGGGCCGACGGGGACTGAAGCTTTCTTT
-	-	TRBJ2-7	TRBV7-6	CASSLVRDNFSYEQYF	TGTGCCAGCAGCTTAGTCCGGGACAACTTTTCCTACGAGCAGTACTTC
-	few	TRBJ1-2	TRBV4-1	CASSQDRWGGYTF	TGCGCCAGCAGCCAAGATAGGTGGGGCGGCTACACCTTC
-	-	TRBJ1-4	TRBV7-2	CASSLEQALTGELFF	TGTGCCAGCAGCTTAGAACAGGCCCTCACGGGGGAACTGTTTTTT
TRBD1	-	TRBJ2-3	TRBV29-1	CSVDRQGTDTQYF	TGCAGCGTTGACCGACAGGGCACAGATACGCAGTATTTC
TRBD1	-	TRBJ2-1	TRBV4-3	CASAGTGGFYNEQFF	TGCGCCAGCGCTGGGACAGGGGGCTTCTACAATGAGCAGTTCTTC
-	many	TRBJ1-1	TRBV6-5	CASSYSGGTGALEAFF	TGTGCCAGCAGTTACTCAGGGGGTACCGGGGCCCTAGAAGCTTTCTTT
-	-	TRBJ2-1	TRBV4-3	CASSQEAESYNEQFF	TGCGCCAGCAGCCAAGAGGCGGAATCCTACAATGAGCAGTTCTTC
-	-	TRBJ2-7	TRBV18	CASSASGEQYF	TGTGCCAGCTCAGCGTCAGGGGAGCAGTACTTC
TRBD2	-	TRBJ2-3	TRBV19	CASSDHPGLASGTDTQYF	TGTGCCAGTAGTGACCATCCGGGACTAGCGAGTGGCACAGATACGCAGTATTTT
TRBD1	many	TRBJ1-5	TRBV7-2	CASSIPGGADQPQHF	TGTGCCAGCAGCATACCAGGGGGCGCGGATCAGCCCCAGCATTTT
-	few	TRBJ1-2	TRBV7-9	CALLVSGEGYGYTF	TGTGCCCTTTTAGTTTCCGGGGAAGGCTATGGCTACACCTTC
TRBD1	-	TRBJ2-5	TRBV10-3	CAISEPDRGVEETQYF	TGTGCCATCAGTGAGCCGGACAGGGGGGTAGAAGAGACCCAGTACTTC
-	-	TRBJ2-1	TRBV7-2	CASSPARDPQNEQFF	TGTGCCAGCAGCCCAGCCCGGGACCCCCAAAATGAGCAGTTCTTC
-	-	TRBJ2-1	TRBV29-1	CSAAGGLAFYNEQFF	TGCAGCGCCGCTGGGGGTCTAGCGTTTTACAATGAGCAGTTCTTC
-	-	TRBJ2-2	TRBV5-1	CASSLGVGPNTGELFF	TGCGCCAGCAGCTTGGGGGTCGGCCCGAACACCGGGGAGCTGTTTTTT
-	few	TRBJ2-3	TRBV27	CASSLAGGATDTQYF	TGTGCCAGCAGTTTAGCCGGGGGAGCAACAGATACGCAGTATTTT
TRBD1	few	TRBJ2-5	TRBV29-1	CSFDTTGSETQYF	TGCAGCTTCGATACGACAGGGAGCGAGACCCAGTACTTC
-	few	TRBJ1-1	TRBV5-1	CASSFVQGVNMNTEAFF	TGCGCCAGCAGCTTCGTACAGGGCGTAAATATGAACACTGAAGCTTTCTTT
-	few	TRBJ2-7	TRBV3-1	CASSRTWHEQYF	TGTGCCAGCAGCCGGACTTGGCACGAGCAGTACTTC
-	-	TRBJ2-4	TRBV7-9	CASSLKGLAKNIQYF	TGTGCCAGCAGCTTAAAGGGGTTAGCCAAAAACATTCAGTACTTC
TRBD1	few	TRBJ1-5	TRBV5-1	CASSLGGQRNQPQHF	TGCGCCAGCAGCTTAGGGGGACAGAGAAATCAGCCCCAGCATTTT
-	-	TRBJ2-7	TRBV28	CASTHLKGNLIREQYF	TGTGCCAGCACCCACCTCAAAGGGAATTTAATTAGAGAGCAGTACTTC
-	-	TRBJ2-7	TRBV4-3	CASSQAIGPLLREQYF	TGCGCCAGCAGCCAAGCAATCGGGCCGCTACTACGAGAGCAGTACTTC
-	few	TRBJ2-2	TRBV29-1	CSVASQTNTGELFF	TGCAGCGTTGCTTCACAGACGAACACCGGGGAGCTGTTTTTT
-	few	TRBJ1-2	TRBV7-9	CASSLLLSQRDGYTF	TGTGCCAGCAGCCTGCTTTTGAGTCAGAGGGATGGCTACACCTTC
-	few	TRBJ1-1	TRBV12-3/TRBV12-4	CASSLVYRNTEAFF	TGTGCCAGCAGTTTGGTTTACAGGAACACTGAAGCTTTCTTT